This TCR beta chain stems from a study of blood T cells in healthy people across ages. Findings of the study overall: It was not known whether donors were CMV positive (a possible confounder of expanded clonotype changes). Observed TCR beta diversity showed a strong correlation with the percentage of naive T cells as measured by flow cytometry.

A second PCR of 7 to 11 cycles used a sample-barcoded 5' primer and a J-beta primer mix. Every individual sample yielded 2.5 million or more paired-end reads (each containing CDR3). TCRdb reprocessed the 5' RACE reads via MiXCR and lists one record per CDR3 protein. The table shows more than 800,000 distinct CDR3 sequences, with under 30% occurring only once. J lost 6 bases, V lost 0 bases, and 11 bases had no gene match. Germline V gene data show CDR1 as DFQATT and CDR2 as SNEGSKA (reference sequence). The CDR3 extends over 16 amino acids. Healthy Russian Caucasian donors spanned ages about 6 to 100 years. The sample holds many counts of this clonotype. The antigen remains unidentified.

The J gene is TRBJ2-3, the V gene TRBV20-1; 8 nucleotides match TRBD2. The sample comprised blood. The receptor was isolated from a woman older than 75 in good health. CDR3 sequence (DNA): TGCAGTGCTAGAGAGGGTTCGTCGCGGGGGGTGGATACGCAGTATTTT. It specifies CSAREGSSRGVDTQYF.